This T cell receptor beta chain originates from a study of shared clonotypes between healthy human individuals. About the study: Sampling drew on donors who were two women and three men aged 18 to 49. Study results and limitations: Rarefaction analysis demonstrated incomplete sorted-subset sequencing notwithstanding large depth. Roughly 5% of naive CD4 clonotypes were common to a few donors.

On this clone: Its target is not known.

Per germline, CDR1 MDHEN and CDR2 SYDVKM. CDR3 length: 16 amino acids. V lost 5 bases, J lost 3 bases, and 20 bases lay in between. Terminally differentiated effector memory CD45RA+ cells were excluded from the naive CD8 cells, which were CD45RO-negative and positively selected for CCR7. As handled by the study authors: In the immunoSEQ data, sequences were junction-only and lacked quality scores, so filtering differed. Method: immunoSEQ multiplex PCR; TCRdb's copy keeps in-frame clones and lacks some. V and J calls and clone size follow that table, whereas D and trimming were derived from the DNA. The sample records roughly 2,000,000 clones, roughly 93% being singletons.

The rearrangement joins TRBV28 to TRBJ2-7, with D perhaps TRBD1 or TRBD2 (6 bases each). The sequenced material came from naive CD8+ T cells from PBMCs. This sequence originates from a man between 18 and 29 years old in good health. Some clones in this sample may be carry-over from other donors' samples. The CDR3 sequence: CASSGLLAGGGYEQYF. The CDR3 nucleotides are TGTGCCAGCAGTGGACTACTAGCAGGAGGGGGCTACGAGCAGTACTTC. Filled out from reference TRBV28 and TRBJ2-7, the complete variable domain reads DVKVTQSSRYLVKRTGEKVFLECVQDMDHENMFWYRQDPGLGLRLIYFSYDVKMKEKGDIPEGYSVSREKKERFSLILESASTNQTSMYLCASSGLLAGGGYEQYFGPGTRLTVT.